The 30 T cell receptor beta chains below all came from one sample that was sequenced in a study of blood T cell repertoires in COVID-19. The repertoire was sequenced with immunoSEQ multiplex PCR; TCRdb's copy has only in-frame clones and lacks some. The data contain some 200,000 clones, roughly 82% of them seen just once; the ten biggest clones take up 12%. The sample comprised PBMCs or T cells enriched from blood (not recorded which). Source of these receptors: a man between 35 and 55 years old who had recovered from COVID-19.

The chain uses TRBV5-1 and TRBJ2-4, with 7 bases aligning to TRBD1. Losses at the gene ends were 1 base for V and 1 base for J; bases not matched to a gene: 5. The CDR3 contains 16 residues. Germline CDR1 reads SGHRS; CDR2 reads YFSETQ. The CDR3: CASSLLTGVAKNIQYF. The DNA for the CDR3 is TGCGCCAGCAGCTTGTTAACAGGGGTTGCCAAAAACATTCAGTACTTC. Full variable domain (missing parts from reference TRBV5-1 and TRBJ2-4): KAGVTQTPRYLIKTRGQQVTLSCSPISGHRSVSWYQQTPGQGLQFLFEYFSETQRNKGNFPGRFSGRQFSNSRSEMNVSTLELGDSALYLCASSLLTGVAKNIQYFGAGTRLSVL.

V is TRBV9 and J is TRBJ2-2; 9 bases map to TRBD2. Germline-derived CDR1 and CDR2 are SGDLS and YYNGEE. There are 17 residues in the CDR3. The V and J ends lost 3 bases and 2 bases, in that order; junction bases with no gene match: 8. The CDR3 DNA reads as TGTGCCAGCAGCGCACCAAAAGCGGGAGGTAACACCGGGGAGCTGTTTTTT. Translation: CASSAPKAGGNTGELFF.

V gene TRBV19 combines with J gene TRBJ2-1; 14 nucleotides match TRBD2. The CDR3 is made up of 19 amino acids. Germline CDR1 is LNHDA and CDR2 is SQIVND (reference sequence). V was clipped by 5 bases and J by 0 bases; unmatched bases: 9. The CDR3 DNA reads as TGTGCCAGTAGTGTTGGGACTAGCGGGAGAGGTTCCTCCTACAATGAGCAGTTCTTC. Translating gives CASSVGTSGRGSSYNEQFF.

The V gene is TRBV28, the J gene TRBJ2-6; possibly TRBD1 for D (5 bases). This CDR3 is built from 15 residues. V shed 5 bases and J shed 9 bases, with 17 bases lying between them. Per the germline V gene, CDR1 is MDHEN and CDR2 is SYDVKM. The CDR3 loop reads CASSRAPGNGNVLTF. CDR3 nucleotides: TGTGCCAGCAGTCGTGCCCCAGGGAACGGCAACGTCCTGACTTTC.

The CDR3 sequence: CASSYSTGDNEQFF. DNA of the CDR3: TGTGCCAGCAGTTACTCTACAGGGGACAATGAGCAGTTCTTC. This sequence joins TRBV6-2 or TRBV6-3 and TRBJ2-1, with 7 bases lining up with TRBD1. Germline CDR1 is MNHEY and CDR2 is SVGEGT. This CDR3 comprises 14 residues. V shed 0 bases, J shed 5 bases, and the junction held 1 base outside the gene matches.

For this clone: A junction boundary mismatches the germline segment, possibly from a read error. This chain uses TRBV3-1 (or the pseudogene TRBV3-2) with TRBJ1-6; D possibly corresponds to TRBD1 (5 bases). The germline gives CDR1 LGHDT, CDR2 YNNKEL (reference sequence). This CDR3 is 15 amino acids long. The CDR3 protein is CASRQASRGYSPLHF. CDR3 coding DNA: TGTGCCAGCAGGCAAGCAAGTCGGGGGTATTCACCCCTCCACTTT.

The gene calls are TRBV28 and TRBJ1-5; 7 bases line up with TRBD1. V was clipped by 8 bases and J by 5 bases; unmatched bases: 9. Germline CDR1 MDHEN, CDR2 SYDVKM. This CDR3 comprises 14 residues. The CDR3 spells CASATGQGHQPQHF. As DNA, the CDR3 is TGTGCCAGCGCGACAGGGCAGGGTCATCAGCCCCAGCATTTT. The full variable domain, in which reference TRBV28 and TRBJ1-5 provide the parts outside the CDR3, is DVKVTQSSRYLVKRTGEKVFLECVQDMDHENMFWYRQDPGLGLRLIYFSYDVKMKEKGDIPEGYSVSREKKERFSLILESASTNQTSMYLCASATGQGHQPQHFGDGTRLSIL.

CDR3 residues: CASSLGRLGRSYNEQFF. The CDR3 coding sequence is TGTGCCAGCAGTTTGGGCCGCTTAGGCCGGTCCTACAATGAGCAGTTCTTC. V usage is TRBV27 and J usage is TRBJ2-1, with D unresolved. The CDR3 sequence is 17 residues long. Trimming cost V 3 bases and J 1 base, with 16 bases left between them. The germline CDR1 and CDR2 sequences are MNHEY and SMNVEV (reference sequence).

V and J are TRBV18 and TRBJ1-6; D call uncertain. Germline V CDR1 and CDR2: KGHSH, LQKENI. Between the trimmed V and J ends, which lost 3 bases and 5 bases, there was a span of 11 bases. The CDR3 contains 15 residues. CDR3 bases: TGTGCCAGCTCACCCATGGAGGCCCATAATTCACCCCTCCACTTT. Translated: CASSPMEAHNSPLHF.

On this clone: This sample also contains other DNA sequences that code for the same CDR3. The genes are TRBV6-2 or TRBV6-3 and TRBJ2-2; D might be TRBD2 (6 bases). With 2 bases removed from V and 3 bases from J, the gap between germline ends came to 10 bases. CDR1 and CDR2 from the germline V gene are MNHEY and SVGEGT. The CDR3 covers 15 residues. CDR3 nucleotide sequence: TGTGCCAGCAGTTACCACGGAGGGTACACCGGGGAGCTGTTTTTT. It translates to CASSYHGGYTGELFF.

This clone is a singleton in its sample. The CDR3 coding sequence is TGTGCCAGCAGTACCCGACAAGACGGCGAGCAGTACGTC. This sequence encodes CASSTRQDGEQYV. V gene TRBV6-5 combines with J gene TRBJ2-7, with D hard to call. V shed 5 bases and J shed 6 bases, with 14 bases lying between them. Germline assignment: CDR1 MNHEY and CDR2 SVGAGI. The length of the CDR3 is 13 residues.

V gene TRBV19 combines with J gene TRBJ2-2, with 8 nucleotides matching TRBD1. Germline V gene data show CDR1 as LNHDA and CDR2 as SQIVND (reference sequence). This CDR3 has 16 amino acids. V was pared by 3 bases and J by 6 bases, with 9 bases of the junction left unmatched. The CDR3 DNA sequence: TGTGCCAGTAGTATTTTTCGGGACAGGTCGGCCGGGGAGCTGTTTTTT. This sequence encodes CASSIFRDRSAGELFF.

The table lists this clone with a count of one. CDR3 sequence reads: CASSASWDTGYTF. The CDR3 bases are TGTGCCAGTAGTGCAAGTTGGGACACTGGCTACACCTTC. The V gene is TRBV19, the J gene TRBJ1-2, with D maybe TRBD1 (6 bases). Germline V gives CDR1 LNHDA, CDR2 SQIVND (reference sequence). This CDR3 contains 13 residues. V was shortened by 5 bases and J by 7 bases, with 14 bases between the two germline ends.

The genes are TRBV7-2 and TRBJ1-6; no clear D. Germline loops: CDR1 SGHTA, CDR2 FQGNSA. V was pared by 2 bases and J by 7 bases, with 12 bases between. This CDR3 is 15 amino acids long. The CDR3 DNA is TGTGCCAGCAGCTTATCCCCGGGGTCAAATTCACCCCTCCACTTT. Residues: CASSLSPGSNSPLHF.

V gene TRBV5-6 combines with J gene TRBJ1-3, with 7 bases aligning to TRBD1. The V and J ends lost 3 bases and 0 bases, in that order; junction bases with no gene match: 3. The CDR3 consists of 15 residues. CDR1 and CDR2 (germline): SGHDT, YYEEEE. The CDR3 spells CASSWGTVSGNTIYF. As DNA, the CDR3 is TGTGCCAGCAGCTGGGGGACAGTCTCTGGAAACACCATATATTTT.

This chain links TRBV20-1 with TRBJ1-6; D ambiguous. Trimming removed 3 bases at V and 7 bases at J, with 13 bases between. The germline V gene has CDR1 DFQATT and CDR2 SNEGSKA (reference sequence). The CDR3 is 14 amino acids. In nucleotides, the CDR3 is TGCAGTGCTAGTGTCCGAGCCGGGAATTCACCCCTCCACTTT. Translating it yields CSASVRAGNSPLHF.

This chain joins TRBV24-1 and TRBJ1-1; 9 positions agree with TRBD1. CDR3 length: 15 residues. Germline CDR1 KGHDR, CDR2 SFDVKD. The V gene end was trimmed by 4 bases and the J gene end by 5 bases; junction bases not matched to a gene: 7. Here the CDR3 DNA reads TGTGCCACCAGTGACAGTACAGGGGGCGGGACTGAAGCTTTCTTT. This codes for CATSDSTGGGTEAFF.

This chain links TRBV5-6 with TRBJ1-3; no reliable D call. CDR1 is SGHDT and CDR2 is YYEEEE in the germline V gene. V was trimmed by 1 base and J by 3 bases, leaving 14 bases between them. This CDR3 contains 16 residues. CDR3 in DNA: TGTGCCAGCAGCTTGAATCCCAGTTTATTTGGAAACACCATATATTTT. It encodes CASSLNPSLFGNTIYF.

This clone was seen just once. This chain joins TRBV5-1 and TRBJ2-2; D might be TRBD2 (6 bases). Between the trimmed V and J ends, which lost 1 base and 7 bases, there was a span of 14 bases. This CDR3 has 15 amino acids. Germline lookup yields CDR1 SGHRS and CDR2 YFSETQ. CDR3 region: CASSLLADRSGELFF. The DNA for the CDR3 is TGCGCCAGCAGCTTGTTAGCGGACCGGAGCGGGGAGCTGTTTTTT.

This clone was counted only a few times. The chain uses TRBV5-1 and TRBJ1-1; 7 nucleotides line up with TRBD1. The ends lost 3 bases at V and 3 bases at J; junction bases unmatched: 8. Germline V gene lookup returns CDR1 SGHRS and CDR2 YFSETQ. CDR3 length: 15 amino acids. This CDR3 reads CASSSLSQGYTEAFF. The CDR3 nucleotides read TGCGCCAGCAGCTCACTTTCACAGGGGTACACTGAAGCTTTCTTT. The full variable domain, its missing parts supplied by reference TRBV5-1 and TRBJ1-1, is KAGVTQTPRYLIKTRGQQVTLSCSPISGHRSVSWYQQTPGQGLQFLFEYFSETQRNKGNFPGRFSGRQFSNSRSEMNVSTLELGDSALYLCASSSLSQGYTEAFFGQGTRLTVV.

The V call is TRBV24-1, the J call TRBJ1-2, with a weak D call TRBD1 (6 bases). The CDR3 length is 16 residues. Germline CDR1 KGHDR, CDR2 SFDVKD. V was shortened by 2 bases and J by 2 bases, with 14 bases between the two germline ends. The CDR3 nucleotides read TGTGCCACCAGTGATTCAGGGGCGCTCGCCAACTATGGCTACACCTTC. Residues: CATSDSGALANYGYTF.

The chain links TRBV30 to TRBJ1-6; D unclear. V was trimmed by 3 bases and J by 4 bases, leaving 19 bases between them. The germline CDR1 and CDR2 sequences are GTSNPN and SVGIG (reference sequence). The CDR3 runs to 17 residues. The CDR3, as DNA: TGTGCCTGGAGCCCCCTTGGGCTCCTCAGATATAATTCACCCCTCCACTTT. Translating gives CAWSPLGLLRYNSPLHF. Looking up the rest from reference TRBV30 and TRBJ1-6 gives the full variable domain: SQTIHQWPATLVQPVGSPLSLECTVEGTSNPNLYWYRQAAGRGLQLLFYSVGIGQISSEVPQNLSASRPQDRQFILSSKKLLLSDSGFYLCAWSPLGLLRYNSPLHFGNGTRLTVT.

The chain joins TRBV13 to TRBJ2-5; D is unclear. This CDR3 spans 14 amino acids. V was pared by 0 bases and J by 2 bases, with 7 bases between. CDR1 and CDR2 (germline): PRHDT, FYEKMQ (reference sequence). The DNA for the CDR3 is TGTGCCAGCAGCTTAGGGCGGTTTCAAGAGACCCAGTACTTC. The encoded protein is CASSLGRFQETQYF.

The chain carries TRBV30 and TRBJ2-5; the match to TRBD2 covers 12 bases. The CDR3 sequence is 13 residues long. Unmatched junction bases numbered 6, after V lost 5 bases and J lost 8 bases. CDR1 is GTSNPN, CDR2 SVGIG, per germline (reference sequence). CDR3 sequence: CAWDRLAGDTQYF. CDR3 sequence (DNA): TGTGCCTGGGATAGACTAGCGGGAGACACCCAGTACTTC.

This clone was detected once. The chain recombines TRBV7-2 with TRBJ1-1; 9 bases match TRBD1. CDR3 length equals 15 residues. Trimming took 3 bases from V and 5 from J; bases not matched to a gene: 7. The germline CDR1 and CDR2 sequences are SGHTA and FQGNSA. This CDR3 is CASSLEGTGRTEAFF. In nucleotides, the CDR3 is TGTGCCAGCAGCTTGGAGGGGACAGGGAGGACTGAAGCTTTCTTT.

V and J are TRBV18 and TRBJ1-1; tentatively, D is TRBD1 (6 bases). Trimming removed 3 bases at V and 3 bases at J, with 11 bases between. The CDR3 spans 14 residues. CDR1 is KGHSH, CDR2 LQKENI, per germline. The CDR3 bases are TGTGCCAGCTCACCGGCGTCAGGGGACACTGAAGCTTTCTTT. Translation: CASSPASGDTEAFF.

The V and J genes are TRBV7-7 and TRBJ2-5; 10 bases are a match to TRBD2. J gave up 5 bases and V 5 bases, and 5 bases lay outside the gene matches. This CDR3 comprises 14 residues. Germline V CDR1 and CDR2: SSHAT, FNYEAQ (reference sequence). CDR3 in amino acids: CASSAASGSETQYF. As DNA, the CDR3 is TGTGCCAGCAGCGCCGCTAGCGGGAGCGAGACCCAGTACTTC.

Comments on this clone: This sample includes further DNA sequences coding for the same CDR3. The V call is TRBV7-2, the J call TRBJ1-2, with TRBD1 matching 9 bases. Germline V gene data show CDR1 as SGHTA and CDR2 as FQGNSA. V dropped 5 bases and J dropped 5; count of bases not matched to a gene: 3. This CDR3 region has 13 residues. As DNA, the CDR3 is TGTGCCAGCAGCCCGGGACAGGGATATGGCTACACCTTC. Residues: CASSPGQGYGYTF.

The CDR3 DNA reads TGTGCCAGTAGTACCCCACTAGCGGGAGGGCCAGAGACCCAGTACTTC. Encoded protein: CASSTPLAGGPETQYF. The chain is built from TRBV19 and TRBJ2-5; 13 bases align to TRBD2. J was trimmed by 4 bases and V by 4 bases; bases with no gene match: 6. Germline V gives CDR1 LNHDA, CDR2 SQIVND (reference sequence). The CDR3 covers 16 residues.

Only a few counts were recorded for this clone. The rearrangement joins TRBV18 to TRBJ1-1; 7 positions match TRBD1. The CDR3 length is 16 residues. J gave up 0 bases and V 3 bases, and 7 bases lay outside the gene matches. Germline assignment: CDR1 KGHSH and CDR2 LQKENI. The CDR3 loop is CASSPDRPGLNTEAFF. The CDR3 DNA is TGTGCCAGCTCACCGGACAGGCCAGGATTGAACACTGAAGCTTTCTTT.